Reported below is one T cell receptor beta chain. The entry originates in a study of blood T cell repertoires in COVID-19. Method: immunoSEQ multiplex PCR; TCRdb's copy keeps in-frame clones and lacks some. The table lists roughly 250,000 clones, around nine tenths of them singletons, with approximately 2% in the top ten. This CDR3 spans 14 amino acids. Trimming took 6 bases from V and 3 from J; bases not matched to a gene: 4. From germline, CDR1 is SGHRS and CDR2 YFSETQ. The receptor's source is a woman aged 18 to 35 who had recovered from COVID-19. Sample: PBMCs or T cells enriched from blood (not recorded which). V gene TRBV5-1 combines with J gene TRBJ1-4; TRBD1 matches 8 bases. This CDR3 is CASTKQGANEKLFF. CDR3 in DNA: TGCGCCAGCACAAAACAGGGGGCTAATGAAAAACTGTTTTTT.